Each of the 22 T cell receptor beta chains below was sequenced from the same sample in a study of T cells in Graves' hyperthyroidism and ophthalmopathy (dated by TCRdb to between 2018 and 2021). Library preparation was by multiplex PCR. Instrument on record: Illumina HiSeq 2000. TCR beta CDR3 regions were amplified from RNA transcripts. The first round of RT-PCR for the TCR CDR3 was performed with the HTBI primer set and the Qiagen OneStep RT-PCR kit. TCRdb's own reprocessing of the public reads used fastp at Q25 and MiXCR and kept productive beta chains. Entries are consolidated by CDR3 protein sequence, retaining the most common genes and DNA. For this sample there are some 460,000 distinct CDR3 sequences; about a sixth appear just once. Of the sample, roughly 14% is held by the ten largest clones. The sequenced sample consisted of blood. These receptors all stem from a woman younger than 30 with Graves' hyperthyroidism.

J is TRBJ2-7 and V is TRBV12-3 or TRBV12-4; D call uncertain. The V end lost 3 bases, the J end lost 6 bases, and 9 bases lay between the germline ends. CDR3 length: 12 residues. The CDR3, as DNA: TGTGCCAGCAGTTTTCCGACCAGCGAGCAGTACTTC. Protein: CASSFPTSEQYF.

This clonotype was detected only a few times. V is TRBV20-1 and J is TRBJ2-1; 10 bases match TRBD2. With V trimmed by 5 bases and J by 10 bases, 8 bases remained unmatched. This CDR3 is built from 13 residues. Germline CDR1 reads DFQATT; CDR2 reads SNEGSKA (reference sequence). The CDR3 is CSAGAGGPGEQFF. The CDR3 coding sequence is TGCAGTGCTGGAGCGGGGGGGCCGGGAGAGCAGTTCTTC.

This clonotype was observed a few times. The junction departs from germline at one end; a sequencing error may be responsible. The rearrangement links TRBV18 to TRBJ1-5; 8 bases map to TRBD1. Germline loops: CDR1 KGHSH, CDR2 LQKENI. CDR3 length: 14 amino acids. The DNA of the CDR3 is TGTGCCGGCTCACCGACAGGGGCAAATCAGCCCCAGCATTTT. This gives the protein CAGSPTGANQPQHF.

This sequence joins TRBV19 and TRBJ2-1; tentative D call: TRBD2 (5 bases). Germline values: CDR1 LNHDA, CDR2 SQIVND (reference sequence). V lost 1 base and J 0 bases, leaving 13 bases between the germline ends. The CDR3 covers 17 residues. The CDR3 is CASSIVAGPPSYNEQFF. For the CDR3, the DNA is TGTGCCAGTAGTATAGTTGCGGGCCCCCCCTCCTACAATGAGCAGTTCTTC.

This clonotype was seen a handful of times. The chain employs TRBV7-3 and TRBJ2-7; either TRBD1 or TRBD2 may fit D (5 bases each). CDR1 is SGHTA, CDR2 FQGTGA, per germline. V lost 0 bases and J lost 6, with 12 bases in between. The CDR3 is 14 amino acids. CDR3 protein: CASSLTGVASEQYF. The CDR3 bases are TGTGCCAGCAGCTTAACGGGGGTAGCTAGCGAGCAGTACTTC. Combining the CDR3 with reference TRBV7-3 and TRBJ2-7 gives the whole variable domain GAGVSQTPSNKVTEKGKYVELRCDPISGHTALYWYRQSLGQGPEFLIYFQGTGAADDSGLPNDRFFAVRPEGSVSTLKIQRTERGDSAVYLCASSLTGVASEQYFGPGTRLTVT.

This clonotype was observed a few times. The V gene is TRBV19, the J gene TRBJ2-6, with D uncertain. This CDR3 region has 16 residues. Trimming cost V 2 bases and J 0 bases, with 8 bases left between them. CDR1 and CDR2 from the germline V gene are LNHDA and SQIVND (reference sequence). CDR3 coding DNA: TGTGCCAGTAGTATACGTCCGGGCTCTGGGGCCAACGTCCTGACTTTC. It codes for CASSIRPGSGANVLTF.

This chain connects TRBV5-8 to TRBJ2-7, with 11 bases matching TRBD2. Germline V gene sequence: CDR1 SGHTS, CDR2 YDEGEE. Trimming at V came to 7 bases and at J to 2 bases, leaving 5 bases not matched to a gene. The CDR3 is made up of 14 amino acids. The CDR3 here is CASPPTSGAYEQYF. CDR3 nucleotides: TGTGCCAGCCCCCCGACTAGCGGGGCCTACGAGCAGTACTTC.

This clonotype was found many times. The rearrangement links TRBV18 to TRBJ2-1; 8 bases agree with TRBD2. The germline CDR1 and CDR2 sequences are KGHSH and LQKENI. The ends lost 3 bases at V and 7 bases at J; junction bases unmatched: 11. The CDR3 contains 16 residues. CDR3 in amino acids: CASSPTGTRSGNEQFF. The CDR3 DNA is TGTGCCAGCTCACCTACCGGGACTAGAAGTGGTAATGAGCAGTTCTTC.

The chain employs TRBV24-1 and TRBJ2-1, with unresolved D. V was trimmed by 3 bases and J by 2 bases, leaving 1 base between them. The CDR3 consists of 12 residues. Germline V gene lookup returns CDR1 KGHDR and CDR2 SFDVKD. The CDR3 here is CATSDPYNEQFF. The CDR3 coding sequence is TGTGCCACCAGTGATCCCTACAATGAGCAGTTCTTC.

This clonotype came up many times. This sequence joins TRBV20-1 and TRBJ2-7; 10 bases match TRBD2. The length of the CDR3 is 13 residues. The germline V gene has CDR1 DFQATT and CDR2 SNEGSKA (reference sequence). V dropped 6 bases and J dropped 4; count of bases not matched to a gene: 6. CDR3 region: CSAEPSGGYEQYF. DNA for the CDR3: TGCAGTGCCGAGCCTAGCGGGGGTTACGAGCAGTACTTC.

This clonotype occurred many times. The V call is TRBV20-1, the J call TRBJ1-4; D unclear. CDR1 is DFQATT and CDR2 is SNEGSKA in the germline V gene (reference sequence). Trimming left V 1 base short and J 7 bases short, with 13 bases between. The CDR3 is made up of 14 amino acids. In nucleotides, the CDR3 is TGCAGTGCTAGAGGGGCACAGTTAGGTGAAAAACTGTTTTTT. Translating gives CSARGAQLGEKLFF.

This clonotype was detected many times. J is TRBJ1-1 and V is TRBV2, with no clear D. CDR3 length: 13 amino acids. Deletions cut 6 bases from V and 1 base from J, with 9 bases between. Germline V lookup: CDR1 SNHLY, CDR2 FYNNEI. For the CDR3, the DNA is TGTGCCAGCAGAGATGAACCGAACACTGAAGCTTTCTTT. It is translated as CASRDEPNTEAFF.

The V and J genes are TRBV7-2 and TRBJ2-6; D tentatively reads TRBD1 or TRBD2 (5 bases each). Trimming removed 11 bases at V and 0 bases at J, with 14 bases between. The CDR3 has 15 amino acids. CDR1 SGHTA and CDR2 FQGNSA come from the germline V gene. DNA for the CDR3: TGTGCCGGGGCGGAGGTCTTCTCTGGGGCCAACGTCCTGACTTTC. It specifies CAGAEVFSGANVLTF.

The V gene is TRBV3-1, the J gene TRBJ1-4, with D unresolved. CDR1 is LGHDT, CDR2 YNNKEL, per germline (reference sequence). CDR3 length: 15 amino acids. The ends were cut back, 4 bases at V and 6 bases at J, with 15 bases in the middle. The CDR3 bases are TGTGCCAGCAGCCCGAGACGGAGACAACATGAAAAACTGTTTTTT. It encodes CASSPRRRQHEKLFF.

This clonotype was recorded many times. The rearrangement joins TRBV7-9 to TRBJ2-5; D tentatively fits TRBD1 or TRBD2 (6 bases each). Germline V gene sequence: CDR1 SEHNR, CDR2 FQNEAQ (reference sequence). The CDR3 totals 15 residues. V was trimmed by 6 bases and J by 1 base, leaving 15 bases between them. This CDR3 is CASSYWGAVQETQYF. CDR3 in DNA: TGTGCCAGCAGTTATTGGGGGGCAGTCCAAGAGACCCAGTACTTC.

This clonotype was observed at least ten times. The CDR3 spells CASSLDAMGYEQYF. The CDR3 DNA reads as TGCGCCAGCAGCTTGGACGCAATGGGCTACGAGCAGTACTTC. The chain joins TRBV5-1 to TRBJ2-7; D is uncertain. CDR1 is SGHRS and CDR2 is YFSETQ in the germline V gene. CDR3 size: 14 residues. The V gene lost 0 bases and the J gene lost 3 bases, with 10 bases spanning the gap.

This clonotype was picked up a small number of times. The V call is TRBV20-1, the J call TRBJ1-5, with D unclear. CDR3 length: 16 residues. V lost 3 bases, J lost 2 bases, and 17 bases lay in between. Germline CDR1 and CDR2: DFQATT and SNEGSKA (reference sequence). The CDR3, as DNA: TGCAGTGCTAGTCCCGCGGCCTTCTTAGGCAATCAGCCCCAGCATTTT. It encodes CSASPAAFLGNQPQHF.

The chain uses TRBV5-1 and TRBJ2-2, with 14 bases matching TRBD2. J was trimmed by 5 bases and V by 0 bases; bases with no gene match: 12. The V gene's germline CDR1 is SGHRS and CDR2 YFSETQ. The CDR3 consists of 20 residues. CDR3 sequence reads: CASSLGPGLAGEERTGELFF. The CDR3 coding sequence is TGCGCCAGCAGCTTGGGACCGGGACTAGCGGGAGAGGAAAGAACCGGGGAGCTGTTTTTT.

This clonotype was counted many times. The chain uses TRBV5-5 and TRBJ2-1, with 14 nucleotides matching TRBD2. CDR3 length equals 15 residues. Germline CDR1 SGHKS, CDR2 YYEKEE (reference sequence). With 4 bases clipped from V and 6 bases from J, the junction kept 3 bases outside the gene matches. The CDR3 DNA reads TGTGCCAGCAGCGCCGGACTAGCGGGAGGCAATGAGCAGTTCTTC. It translates to CASSAGLAGGNEQFF.

This clonotype was counted ten times or more. CDR3 DNA: TGCAGTGCCTTCCCGACTAGCGGGGCGGTGACCCAGTACTTC. Its translation: CSAFPTSGAVTQYF. This sequence joins TRBV20-1 and TRBJ2-5; 11 nucleotides agree with TRBD2. The junction had 10 bases not matched to a gene; V was cut back by 6 bases and J by 7 bases. Germline V gene data show CDR1 as DFQATT and CDR2 as SNEGSKA (reference sequence). The CDR3 runs to 14 residues.

The chain joins TRBV4-2 to TRBJ2-5, with D perhaps matching TRBD1 or TRBD2 (5 bases each). Germline loops: CDR1 LGHNA, CDR2 YNFKEQ. The CDR3 has 14 residues. V gave up 1 base and J gave up 5 bases, with 11 bases separating them. Written as DNA, the CDR3 is TGTGCCAGCAGCCAAGCGGGGCCATGGGAGACCCAGTACTTC. Encoded protein: CASSQAGPWETQYF.

This clonotype came up a few times. J is TRBJ2-1 and V is TRBV9, with 8 bases lining up with TRBD2. V was pared by 0 bases and J by 8 bases, with 4 bases of the junction left unmatched. This CDR3 is 14 amino acids long. Germline values: CDR1 SGDLS, CDR2 YYNGEE. Here the CDR3 reads CASSVAGGRDEQFF. The CDR3 nucleotides are TGTGCCAGCAGCGTAGCGGGGGGGAGGGATGAGCAGTTCTTC.